These T cell receptor beta chains were read from a single sample in a study of blood T cells in healthy people across ages. Via MiXCR, TCRdb re-called the 5' RACE reads, giving one row per CDR3 protein. The sample gives 600,000 to 650,000 distinct CDR3 sequences, 58% of which show up once; over 30% is in the top ten. The material sequenced was blood. All receptors derive from a man aged 60 to 75 in good health. Both conserved end residues are part of each CDR3. Each record gives: D gene, J gene, clone size, V gene, CDR3 length, CDR3 protein, CDR3 DNA. D genes are given only for firm matches. Expanded clones are given a class, and other clones once, few, many or no size at all.

NA | TRBJ2-7 | NA | TRBV4-3 | 15 | CASSQGETSGYEQYF | TGCGCCAGCAGCCAAGGGGAGACTAGTGGCTACGAGCAGTACTTC
TRBD1 | TRBJ1-1 | NA | TRBV7-9 | 14 | CASSSGGESTEAFF | TGTGCCAGCAGCTCAGGGGGGGAGAGCACTGAAGCTTTCTTT
TRBD1 | TRBJ2-1 | once | TRBV15 | 15 | CATSMGQGSYNEQFF | TGTGCCACCAGCATGGGACAGGGATCCTACAATGAGCAGTTCTTC
NA | TRBJ1-6 | NA | TRBV10-2 | 14 | CASSDSGKNSPLHF | TGCGCCAGCAGTGACAGCGGGAAAAATTCACCCCTCCACTTT
NA | TRBJ2-5 | NA | TRBV5-1 | 12 | CASSDIQETQYF | TGCGCCAGCAGCGACATTCAAGAGACCCAGTACTTC
NA | TRBJ2-3 | NA | TRBV5-1 | 15 | CASSLRVAGTDTQYF | TGCGCCAGCAGCTTGAGGGTAGCGGGCACAGATACGCAGTATTTT
NA | TRBJ2-5 | NA | TRBV6-5 | 14 | CATQRDGGQETQYF | TGTGCCACCCAGAGGGATGGCGGCCAAGAGACCCAGTACTTC
NA | TRBJ1-6 | few | TRBV7-2 | 12 | CASSLPRSPLHF | TGTGCCAGCAGCTTACCGAGGTCACCCCTCCACTTT
NA | TRBJ2-5 | NA | TRBV9 | 17 | CASSEDPPGAYQETQYF | TGTGCCAGCAGCGAGGACCCTCCTGGGGCGTACCAAGAGACCCAGTACTTC
TRBD1 | TRBJ2-7 | few | TRBV6-2/TRBV6-3 | 17 | CASSYPLGTGFTYEQYF | TGTGCCAGCAGTTACCCCCTTGGGACAGGGTTTACCTACGAGCAGTACTTC
TRBD2 | TRBJ2-5 | NA | TRBV20-1 | 16 | CSAREEIAGGQETQYF | TGCAGTGCTAGAGAGGAGATAGCGGGGGGCCAAGAGACCCAGTACTTC
NA | TRBJ2-1 | NA | TRBV20-1 | 11 | CSARRQPLQFF | TGCAGTGCTAGAAGACAGCCTCTGCAGTTCTTC
NA | TRBJ1-1 | NA | TRBV2 | 17 | CASPFPYSGIKGTEAFF | TGTGCCAGCCCATTCCCCTATTCCGGGATTAAGGGCACTGAAGCTTTCTTT
NA | TRBJ1-5 | NA | TRBV5-1 | 13 | CAGSVNPDQPQHF | TGCGCCGGCAGCGTGAACCCGGACCAGCCCCAGCATTTT
NA | TRBJ2-7 | NA | TRBV7-2 | 15 | CASSPSESSYNEQYF | TGTGCCAGCAGTCCTAGCGAGAGCTCCTACAATGAGCAGTACTTC
NA | TRBJ2-3 | few | TRBV5-1 | 15 | CASSFRGASTDTQYF | TGCGCCAGCAGCTTCCGCGGGGCATCCACAGATACGCAGTATTTT
NA | TRBJ1-2 | NA | TRBV7-9 | 13 | CASSLETLYGYTF | TGTGCCAGCAGCTTGGAGACACTCTATGGCTACACCTTC
TRBD1 | TRBJ1-2 | NA | TRBV20-1 | 13 | CSVGQGGALGYTF | TGCAGTGTTGGACAGGGGGGAGCCCTTGGCTACACCTTC
TRBD2 | TRBJ2-1 | NA | TRBV20-1 | 15 | CSARTGGRGPSYQFF | TGCAGTGCTAGGACGGGGGGGCGGGGACCATCTTACCAGTTCTTC
NA | TRBJ2-5 | NA | TRBV10-1 | 14 | CASSDDGAKKTQYF | TGCGCCAGCAGTGACGACGGGGCTAAAAAGACCCAGTACTTC
NA | TRBJ1-6 | NA | TRBV14 | 13 | CASSRDAGSPLHF | TGTGCCAGCAGCCGGGACGCGGGCTCACCCCTCCACTTT
NA | TRBJ2-5 | NA | TRBV12-3/TRBV12-4 | 16 | CASSLSKTPVPETQYF | TGTGCCAGCAGTTTATCGAAGACACCCGTCCCAGAGACCCAGTACTTC
TRBD1 | TRBJ1-6 | NA | TRBV6-1 | 13 | CASSVQGDSPLHF | TGTGCCAGCAGTGTACAGGGGGATTCACCCCTCCACTTT
NA | TRBJ2-7 | NA | TRBV18 | 13 | CASSPVQGGEQYF | TGTGCCAGCTCACCCGTTCAAGGGGGAGAGCAGTACTTC
NA | TRBJ2-7 | NA | TRBV10-3 | 17 | CAISEYPMGRGSYEQYF | TGTGCCATCAGTGAGTATCCCATGGGCAGGGGAAGCTACGAGCAGTACTTC
NA | TRBJ2-5 | NA | TRBV4-3 | 16 | CASSQEGDSSQETQYF | TGCGCCAGCAGCCAAGAGGGTGACAGTTCTCAAGAGACCCAGTACTTC
NA | TRBJ1-5 | NA | TRBV29-1 | 12 | CSARDFGQPQHF | TGCAGCGCGCGGGATTTCGGCCAGCCCCAGCATTTT
NA | TRBJ2-2 | NA | TRBV10-2 | 14 | CASRDQGIAGELFF | TGCGCCAGCAGGGATCAAGGGATCGCAGGGGAGCTGTTTTTT
TRBD1 | TRBJ1-4 | NA | TRBV5-1 | 15 | CASSPEGTGWEKLFF | TGCGCCAGCAGCCCCGAGGGGACAGGGTGGGAAAAACTGTTTTTT
TRBD1 | TRBJ1-2 | NA | TRBV28 | 13 | CATHRGPNYGYTF | TGTGCCACCCACAGGGGACCCAACTATGGCTACACCTTC
NA | TRBJ2-3 | once | TRBV28 | 11 | CASSLGYELYF | TGTGCCAGCAGTTTAGGGTATGAGTTGTATTTT
TRBD2 | TRBJ2-2 | NA | TRBV7-2 | 15 | CASSLYGRGTGELFF | TGTGCCAGCAGCTTATACGGGAGGGGCACCGGGGAGCTGTTTTTT
NA | TRBJ1-2 | NA | TRBV9 | 15 | CASSESGAPGYGYTF | TGTGCCAGCAGCGAGTCCGGGGCTCCCGGCTATGGCTACACCTTC
NA | TRBJ2-5 | few | TRBV11-2 | 13 | CASSPARAFSQYF | TGTGCCAGCAGCCCCGCTCGGGCTTTCTCCCAGTACTTC
TRBD2 | TRBJ2-3 | NA | TRBV5-1 | 14 | CASSSGTSQRTQYF | TGCGCCAGCAGCTCCGGGACTAGTCAGCGTACGCAGTATTTT
NA | TRBJ1-2 | NA | TRBV7-2 | 13 | CASTADGAYGYTF | TGTGCCAGCACCGCGGATGGGGCCTATGGCTACACCTTC
TRBD1 | TRBJ2-5 | NA | TRBV10-3 | 13 | CASRGGAEETQYF | TGTGCCTCCAGAGGGGGCGCGGAAGAGACCCAGTACTTC
NA | TRBJ2-5 | NA | TRBV15 | 15 | CATSREPRHQETQYF | TGTGCCACCAGCAGAGAACCCCGACACCAAGAGACCCAGTACTTC
TRBD1 | TRBJ1-5 | NA | TRBV6-6 | 14 | CASSSGTVSQPQHF | TGTGCCAGCAGCTCCGGGACAGTCAGTCAGCCCCAGCATTTT
NA | TRBJ1-2 | few | TRBV12-3/TRBV12-4 | 12 | CASSASGAGYTF | TGTGCCAGCAGTGCGTCAGGGGCTGGCTACACCTTC
TRBD2 | TRBJ2-5 | NA | TRBV4-1 | 15 | CASSPTHTSGGEQYF | TGCGCCAGCAGCCCCACCCACACTAGCGGTGGGGAGCAGTACTTC
NA | TRBJ2-5 | NA | TRBV20-1 | 16 | CSARDRRGGAPETQYF | TGCAGTGCTAGAGATAGGCGAGGGGGGGCCCCGGAGACCCAGTACTTC
TRBD2 | TRBJ2-7 | NA | TRBV6-5 | 15 | CASSRTSGGRNEQYF | TGTGCCAGCAGTCGCACTAGCGGGGGGCGGAATGAGCAGTACTTC
TRBD1 | TRBJ2-3 | NA | TRBV29-1 | 14 | CSASTGLSTDTQYF | TGCAGCGCGTCGACAGGGCTTAGCACAGATACGCAGTATTTT